What follows are 9 T cell receptor beta chains derived from one specimen sequenced in a study of cytomegalovirus exposure and HLA in healthy donors. PCR was performed using 60 Vbeta and 13 Jbeta primers. The method was immunoSEQ multiplex PCR; TCRdb's version includes in-frame clones alone and lacks a portion of them. This table holds almost 200,000 clones, 70% to 90% found once. Sequenced input: PBMCs. The receptors shown here come from a woman in her forties or fifties in good health and CMV-seronegative.

In the case of this clone: Germline and junction disagree at one end, which may indicate a read error. The rearrangement joins TRBV18 to TRBJ1-2, with TRBD1 matching over 8 bases. This CDR3 has 12 residues. Germline assignment: CDR1 KGHSH and CDR2 LQKENI. CDR3 DNA: TGTGCCAGCTCACCACTCGGACAGGGATTTATTTTC. As protein: CASSPLGQGFIF.

V and J are TRBV5-1 and TRBJ1-1; D remains ambiguous. The length of the CDR3 is 15 residues. V lost 4 bases and J 0 bases, leaving 13 bases between the germline ends. CDR1 is SGHRS and CDR2 is YFSETQ in the germline V gene. CDR3 in amino acids: CASSPGSGMNTEAFF. CDR3 DNA: TGCGCCAGCAGCCCCGGCAGCGGGATGAACACTGAAGCTTTCTTT.

This clone has just a few counts. The chain recombines TRBV27 with TRBJ2-5, with D perhaps TRBD1 (6 bases). CDR3 size: 16 residues. The germline CDR1 and CDR2 sequences are MNHEY and SMNVEV (reference sequence). The V gene lost 3 bases and the J gene lost 5 bases, with 19 bases spanning the gap. The CDR3 DNA reads as TGTGCCAGCAGTTTTTCCGGGACCTTCAGGGGCGAGACCCAGTACTTC. Residues: CASSFSGTFRGETQYF.

The chain combines TRBV28 with TRBJ2-7, with a possible D match to TRBD1 (5 bases). V gave up 6 bases and J gave up 0 bases, with 9 bases separating them. Germline V gene data show CDR1 as MDHEN and CDR2 as SYDVKM. This CDR3 region has 13 residues. CDR3 sequence: CASSLRDSYEQYF. The CDR3 DNA reads as TGTGCCAGCAGCCTCAGGGACTCCTACGAGCAGTACTTC. The full variable domain, with the rest looked up from reference TRBV28 and TRBJ2-7, is DVKVTQSSRYLVKRTGEKVFLECVQDMDHENMFWYRQDPGLGLRLIYFSYDVKMKEKGDIPEGYSVSREKKERFSLILESASTNQTSMYLCASSLRDSYEQYFGPGTRLTVT.

The rearrangement joins TRBV19 to TRBJ1-5, with 7 positions matching TRBD1. Germline values: CDR1 LNHDA, CDR2 SQIVND (reference sequence). The CDR3 is 15 amino acids. V lost 3 bases, J lost 5 bases, and 7 bases stayed unmatched. CDR3 DNA sequence: TGTGCCAGTAGTATGTTTAGGGGGCGCGATCAGCCCCAGCATTTT. This sequence encodes CASSMFRGRDQPQHF.

The gene calls are TRBV6-4 and TRBJ1-1, with no clear D. The V gene lost 6 bases and the J gene lost 1 base, with 9 bases spanning the gap. The CDR3 loop spans 13 amino acids. Germline-derived CDR1 and CDR2 are MRHNA and SNTAGT. The chain's CDR3 is CASRPGGNTEAFF. CDR3 nucleotide sequence: TGTGCCAGCAGACCGGGTGGGAACACTGAAGCTTTCTTT.

This rearrangement joins TRBV6-1 to TRBJ1-1; D is perhaps TRBD1 (6 bases). The length of the CDR3 is 13 residues. Germline V gene data show CDR1 as MNHNS and CDR2 as SASEGT. V was trimmed by 7 bases and J by 4 bases, leaving 13 bases between them. CDR3 in amino acids: CASILDRRTEAFF. The CDR3, as DNA: TGTGCCAGCATTCTCGACAGGCGCACTGAAGCTTTCTTT.

The chain couples TRBV6-1 to TRBJ1-4; 7 bases are a match to TRBD1. Trimming at V came to 4 bases and at J to 3 bases, leaving 8 bases not matched to a gene. Germline CDR1 MNHNS, CDR2 SASEGT. The CDR3 is 16 residues long. CDR3 bases: TGTGCCAGCAGTGCCGCCCGGACAGGCCCTAATGAAAAACTGTTTTTT. Protein sequence: CASSAARTGPNEKLFF.

This clone occurred a few times. The CDR3 is CASSSWTSVDEQFF. CDR3 nucleotides: TGTGCCAGCAGCTCGTGGACTAGCGTAGATGAGCAGTTCTTC. The chain uses TRBV13 and TRBJ2-1, with TRBD2 matching over 9 bases. The V gene's germline CDR1 is PRHDT and CDR2 FYEKMQ (reference sequence). The CDR3 contains 14 residues. V lost 4 bases to trimming and J lost 8 bases; unmatched junction nucleotides: 6.